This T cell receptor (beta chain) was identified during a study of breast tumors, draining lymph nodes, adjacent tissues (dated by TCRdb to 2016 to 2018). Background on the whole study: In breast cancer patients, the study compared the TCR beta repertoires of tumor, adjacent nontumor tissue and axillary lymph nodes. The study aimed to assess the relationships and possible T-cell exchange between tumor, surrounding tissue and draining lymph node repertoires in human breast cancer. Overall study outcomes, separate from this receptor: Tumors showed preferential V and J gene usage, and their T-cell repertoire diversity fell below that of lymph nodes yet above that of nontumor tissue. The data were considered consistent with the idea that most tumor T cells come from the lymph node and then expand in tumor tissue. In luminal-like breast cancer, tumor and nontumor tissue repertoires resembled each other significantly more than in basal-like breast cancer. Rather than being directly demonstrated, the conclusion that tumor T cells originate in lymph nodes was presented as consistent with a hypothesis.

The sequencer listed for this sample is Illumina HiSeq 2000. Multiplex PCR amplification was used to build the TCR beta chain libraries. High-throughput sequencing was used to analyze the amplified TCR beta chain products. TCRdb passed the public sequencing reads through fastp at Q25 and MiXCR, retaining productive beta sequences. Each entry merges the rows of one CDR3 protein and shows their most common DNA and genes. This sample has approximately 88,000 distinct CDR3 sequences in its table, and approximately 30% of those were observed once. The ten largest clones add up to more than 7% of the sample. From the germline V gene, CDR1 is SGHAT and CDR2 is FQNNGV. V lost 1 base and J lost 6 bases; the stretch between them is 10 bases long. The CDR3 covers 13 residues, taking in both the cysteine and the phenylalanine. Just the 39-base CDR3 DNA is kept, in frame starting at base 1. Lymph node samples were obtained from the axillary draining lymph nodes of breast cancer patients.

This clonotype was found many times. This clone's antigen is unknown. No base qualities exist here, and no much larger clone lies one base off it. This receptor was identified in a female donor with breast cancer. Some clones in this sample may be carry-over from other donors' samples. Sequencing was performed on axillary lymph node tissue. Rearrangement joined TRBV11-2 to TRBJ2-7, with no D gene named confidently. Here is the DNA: TGTGCCAGCAGCTTAGTGGGTGCCGGCGAGCAGTACTTC. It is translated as CASSLVGAGEQYF.